This T cell receptor (beta chain) was sequenced during a study of cytomegalovirus exposure and HLA in healthy donors. Whole-study context: Earlier results showed 90 million to 120 million unique TCR beta sequences derived from approximately 180 million T cells.

Study results and caveats: The CMV antigen specificity of a few CMV-associated chains was confirmed through in vitro analysis.

Comment on this clone: Its matching antigen is unknown.

The CDR3 is 15 amino acids. Trimming cost V 1 base and J 4 bases; bases outside gene matches: 1. CDR1 and CDR2 from the germline V gene are SGHAT and FQNNGV. 13 Jbeta primers and 60 Vbeta primers were used for the PCR. Profiled with immunoSEQ multiplex PCR; TCRdb holds only in-frame clones, not every one. Of 60,000 to 70,000 clones listed, roughly two thirds are singletons. This TCR was sampled from a woman between 50 and 59 years old in good health and CMV-seronegative. This chain joins TRBV11-2 and TRBJ2-7; 13 bases are a match to TRBD2. The sample consisted of PBMCs. The CDR3 DNA sequence: TGTGCCAGCAGCTTAGGGACTAGCGGGAGTTACGAGCAGTACTTC. This gives the protein CASSLGTSGSYEQYF.